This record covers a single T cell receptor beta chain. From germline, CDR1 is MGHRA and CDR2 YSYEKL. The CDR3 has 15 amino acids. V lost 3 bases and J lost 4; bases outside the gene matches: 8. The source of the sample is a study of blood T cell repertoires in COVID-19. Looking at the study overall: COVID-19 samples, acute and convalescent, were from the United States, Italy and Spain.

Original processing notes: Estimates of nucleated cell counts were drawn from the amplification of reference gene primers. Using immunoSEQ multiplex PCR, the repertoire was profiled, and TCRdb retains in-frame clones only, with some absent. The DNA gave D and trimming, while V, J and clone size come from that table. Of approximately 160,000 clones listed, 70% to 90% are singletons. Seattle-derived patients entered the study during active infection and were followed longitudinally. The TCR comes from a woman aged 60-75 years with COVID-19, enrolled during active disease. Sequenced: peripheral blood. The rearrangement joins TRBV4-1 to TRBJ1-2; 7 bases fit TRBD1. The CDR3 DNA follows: TGCGCCAGCAGCCAGGTTGGACAGGTTGGCTATGGCTACACCTTC. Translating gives CASSQVGQVGYGYTF.